The 25 T cell receptor beta chains given below trace back to one sample, sequenced in a study of response to subunit inactivated influenza vaccine. One entry per CDR3 protein results from TCRdb running MiXCR on the RT-PCR reads. The repertoire holds roughly 170,000 distinct CDR3 sequences, around 9.2% seen once, with approximately 10% in the top ten. Source: non-naive T cells sorted from PBMCs, taken on the day of vaccination. Source of these receptors: a man in his fifties who received an inactivated influenza vaccine.

There are many counts of this clonotype. J is TRBJ2-7 and V is TRBV27; D may match TRBD1 or TRBD2 (5 bases each). Looked up from germline, CDR1 is MNHEY and CDR2 is SMNVEV (reference sequence). This CDR3 has 13 residues. Trimming shortened V by 5 bases and J by 2 bases, and 10 bases separated the two germline ends. CDR3 in amino acids: CASSARGPYEQYF. CDR3 nucleotides: TGTGCCAGCAGTGCTCGGGGCCCCTACGAGCAGTACTTC.

This clonotype was picked up a small number of times. The gene calls are TRBV11-2 and TRBJ2-7, with 12 bases fitting TRBD2. There are 13 residues in the CDR3. Trimming removed 8 bases from V and 5 bases from J; junction bases left unmatched: 4. CDR1 and CDR2 (germline): SGHAT, FQNNGV. CDR3 DNA sequence: TGTGCCAGCCTGGGACTAGCGGGCCACGAGCAGTACTTC. Its protein is CASLGLAGHEQYF.

This clonotype was detected ten times or more. The V and J genes are TRBV7-9 and TRBJ2-1; D not resolved. V was trimmed by 7 bases and J by 4 bases, leaving 5 bases between them. Germline CDR1 and CDR2: SEHNR and FQNEAQ (reference sequence). This CDR3 is 11 amino acids long. The CDR3 loop reads CASNRYNEQFF. Here the CDR3 DNA reads TGTGCCAGCAACCGTTACAATGAGCAGTTCTTC.

This clonotype came up a few times. The CDR3 DNA follows: TGTGCCAGCAGCGTAAGGGCGGGACAGTTAACTTTCTTT. It encodes CASSVRAGQLTFF. This rearrangement joins TRBV7-2 to TRBJ1-1; 7 nucleotides line up with TRBD1. The CDR3 extends over 13 amino acids. V was pared by 5 bases and J by 12 bases, with 12 bases of the junction left unmatched. Germline V gives CDR1 SGHTA, CDR2 FQGNSA.

V is TRBV20-1 and J is TRBJ1-1; no clear D gene. The CDR3 sequence is 13 residues long. Trimming removed 2 bases at V and 2 bases at J, with 9 bases between. Germline assignment: CDR1 DFQATT and CDR2 SNEGSKA (reference sequence). CDR3 region: CSARRGLNTEAFF. The CDR3 nucleotides are TGCAGTGCTAGACGTGGGCTAAACACTGAAGCTTTCTTT.

V gene TRBV11-1 combines with J gene TRBJ2-7, with D hard to call. This CDR3 region has 15 residues. Trimming cost V 8 bases and J 2 bases, with 19 bases left between them. Germline loops: CDR1 SGHAT, CDR2 FQDESV (reference sequence). The CDR3 sequence: CASRLDAGLPYEQYF. Here the CDR3 DNA reads TGTGCCAGCCGGCTAGATGCAGGTCTACCCTACGAGCAGTACTTC.

As regards this clonotype: A much more abundant neighbour one base away suggests this may be a read error. The J gene is TRBJ2-7, the V gene TRBV7-8; the D call may be TRBD1 or TRBD2 (5 bases each). Trimming shortened V by 1 base and J by 2 bases, and 6 bases separated the two germline ends. This CDR3 region has 13 residues. CDR1 SGHVS and CDR2 FQNEAQ come from the germline V gene. The CDR3 DNA reads as TGTGCCAGCAGCTTAGTGGGACCCTACGAGCAGTACTTC. This translates into CASSLVGPYEQYF.

This clonotype has at least ten counts. The rearrangement uses TRBV7-2 and TRBJ2-3, with D maybe TRBD2 (6 bases). The CDR3 spans 15 residues. From germline, CDR1 is SGHTA and CDR2 FQGNSA. Trimming pared 5 bases from V and 1 base from J, leaving 13 bases between. CDR3 bases: TGTGCCAGCAGCGCACTAGCTATGGGCACAGATACGCAGTATTTT. Translating it yields CASSALAMGTDTQYF.

This clonotype was counted ten times or more. The rearrangement uses TRBV12-3 or TRBV12-4 and TRBJ2-1; TRBD2 might be the D (6 bases). V lost 6 bases, J lost 9 bases, and 24 bases lay in between. This CDR3 comprises 16 residues. CDR3 protein: CASRYGRGLAQVEQFF. The CDR3 region has the DNA TGTGCCAGCAGATATGGGCGGGGACTGGCCCAGGTTGAGCAGTTCTTC.

The chain uses TRBV29-1 and TRBJ2-7; D call uncertain. The CDR3 is made up of 12 amino acids. Germline lookup yields CDR1 SQVTM and CDR2 ANQGSEA. V was cut by 6 bases and J by 7 bases, with 16 bases left in between. As DNA, the CDR3 is TGCAGCGTCCGGGCCAGCCTGTGGGAGCAGTACTTC. Its translation: CSVRASLWEQYF.

This rearrangement joins TRBV7-9 to TRBJ1-2; 9 nucleotides line up with TRBD1. The junction had 6 bases not matched to a gene; V was cut back by 2 bases and J by 8 bases. Germline CDR1 and CDR2: SEHNR and FQNEAQ (reference sequence). The CDR3 is 14 amino acids. This CDR3 reads CASSLMGQGDGYTF. The DNA of the CDR3 is TGTGCCAGCAGCTTAATGGGACAGGGCGACGGCTACACCTTC.

The V and J genes are TRBV6-1 and TRBJ2-5, with TRBD2 matching over 9 bases. V dropped 5 bases and J dropped 6; count of bases not matched to a gene: 7. Germline lookup yields CDR1 MNHNS and CDR2 SASEGT. CDR3 length: 14 residues. This CDR3 reads CASSTAGGSQTQYF. DNA of the CDR3: TGTGCCAGCAGTACGGCGGGGGGGTCGCAGACCCAGTACTTC.

The chain has TRBV27 and TRBJ1-2; 12 nucleotides align to TRBD1. CDR1 is MNHEY and CDR2 is SMNVEV in the germline V gene (reference sequence). The CDR3 length is 13 residues. Unmatched junction bases numbered 2, after V lost 6 bases and J lost 6 bases. DNA for the CDR3: TGTGCCAGCAGACGGGACAGGGGGCATGGCTACACCTTC. Protein sequence: CASRRDRGHGYTF.

This sequence joins TRBV12-5 and TRBJ2-2; no firm D call. CDR1 and CDR2 (germline): LGHNT, FRNRAP. V shed 5 bases and J shed 8 bases, with 9 bases lying between them. There are 12 residues in the CDR3. Here the CDR3 reads CASGPAGGELFF. The CDR3 coding sequence is TGTGCTAGTGGTCCCGCCGGTGGGGAGCTGTTTTTT.

This clonotype occurred a few times. This sequence joins TRBV5-5 and TRBJ2-5, with D tentatively TRBD2 (5 bases). The germline CDR1 and CDR2 sequences are SGHKS and YYEKEE (reference sequence). Trimming removed 1 base at V and 1 base at J, with 11 bases between. The CDR3 is 15 residues long. The CDR3 region is CASSLSRVSQETQYF. For the CDR3, the DNA is TGTGCCAGCAGCTTGTCGCGGGTTTCCCAAGAGACCCAGTACTTC.

This sequence joins TRBV27 and TRBJ2-7; 8 bases are a match to TRBD2. CDR1 is MNHEY and CDR2 is SMNVEV in the germline V gene (reference sequence). J was trimmed by 3 bases and V by 2 bases; bases with no gene match: 9. The CDR3 extends over 16 amino acids. The CDR3 DNA is TGTGCCAGCAGTTTAGTATACAGCGGGAGAAACTACGAGCAGTACTTC. Protein sequence: CASSLVYSGRNYEQYF.

This clonotype was counted many times. The CDR3 nucleotides read TGCGCCAGCAGCTTCTTAGCGGTTTCCAATTACGAGCAGTACTTC. Translated: CASSFLAVSNYEQYF. The chain is built from TRBV5-1 and TRBJ2-7; D is perhaps TRBD2 (6 bases). Deletions cut 2 bases from V and 4 bases from J, with 16 bases between. This CDR3 comprises 15 residues. Germline assignment: CDR1 SGHRS and CDR2 YFSETQ.

In its sample, this clonotype was seen a few times. V and J are TRBV11-3 and TRBJ2-2; 9 nucleotides match TRBD1. V dropped 6 bases and J dropped 6; count of bases not matched to a gene: 5. CDR3 length: 14 amino acids. The germline V gene has CDR1 SGHNT and CDR2 YENEEA. In DNA form, the CDR3 reads TGTGCCAGCAGGGCCGGGACAGGGTCCGGGGAGCTGTTTTTT. Its translation is CASRAGTGSGELFF.

This clonotype was counted between two and nine times. The chain is built from TRBV5-1 and TRBJ2-3; D is ambiguous. V dropped 5 bases and J dropped 0 bases, with 16 bases sitting between them. Germline V CDR1 and CDR2: SGHRS, YFSETQ. The CDR3 length is 16 residues. The CDR3 DNA reads as TGCGCCAGCAGTCGGGCCCTGATAGGTAGCACAGATACGCAGTATTTT. The encoded protein is CASSRALIGSTDTQYF.

The genes are TRBV18 and TRBJ2-3; D may be TRBD2 (6 bases). The V gene lost 5 bases and the J gene lost 6 bases, with 18 bases spanning the gap. This CDR3 is built from 15 residues. Germline V gene data show CDR1 as KGHSH and CDR2 as LQKENI. The CDR3 region has the DNA TGTGCCAGCTCATCGGGACTTTTTGGTAGGGATACGCAGTATTTT. It is translated as CASSSGLFGRDTQYF.

There are a few counts of this clonotype. The chain uses TRBV2 and TRBJ2-4; D is perhaps TRBD2 (5 bases). Looked up from germline, CDR1 is SNHLY and CDR2 is FYNNEI. The CDR3 length is 15 residues. Trimming removed 4 bases from V and 5 bases from J, with 15 bases in between. For the CDR3, the DNA is TGTGCCAGCAGTGCTTTCGCGGGCCCCCAAAACATTCAGTACTTC. It is translated as CASSAFAGPQNIQYF.

This clonotype was counted only a few times. The chain is built from TRBV5-4 and TRBJ1-1; unclear D gene. From germline, CDR1 is SGHNT and CDR2 YYREEE (reference sequence). V shed 6 bases and J shed 4 bases, with 16 bases lying between them. This CDR3 is 14 amino acids long. The CDR3: CASTINVGSTEAFF. The DNA of the CDR3 is TGTGCCAGCACCATAAACGTGGGGAGCACTGAAGCTTTCTTT.

This clonotype was seen at least ten times. The rearrangement uses TRBV7-2 and TRBJ2-5, with D possibly being TRBD2 (6 bases). CDR1 is SGHTA and CDR2 is FQGNSA in the germline V gene. The CDR3 length is 15 residues. Trimming removed 2 bases from V and 6 bases from J, with 16 bases in between. The CDR3 spells CASSLTSTGEQTQYF. CDR3 nucleotide sequence: TGTGCCAGCAGCTTAACTTCGACGGGGGAACAGACCCAGTACTTC.

The CDR3 sequence is CASSEGRQFYEQYF. The CDR3 DNA reads TGTGCCAGCAGTGAAGGGCGGCAGTTCTACGAGCAGTACTTC. This sequence joins TRBV2 and TRBJ2-7; unclear D gene. Per the germline V gene, CDR1 is SNHLY and CDR2 is FYNNEI. V dropped 1 base and J dropped 3 bases, with 10 bases sitting between them. The CDR3 is 14 amino acids.

This clonotype has just a few counts. The rearrangement joins TRBV6-1 to TRBJ2-2, with TRBD1 matching over 7 bases. J was trimmed by 3 bases and V by 7 bases; bases with no gene match: 5. Germline V gene data show CDR1 as MNHNS and CDR2 as SASEGT. This CDR3 has 14 residues. CDR3 amino acids: CASNSQGYTGELFF. The DNA of the CDR3 is TGTGCCAGCAACTCACAGGGGTACACCGGGGAGCTGTTTTTT.